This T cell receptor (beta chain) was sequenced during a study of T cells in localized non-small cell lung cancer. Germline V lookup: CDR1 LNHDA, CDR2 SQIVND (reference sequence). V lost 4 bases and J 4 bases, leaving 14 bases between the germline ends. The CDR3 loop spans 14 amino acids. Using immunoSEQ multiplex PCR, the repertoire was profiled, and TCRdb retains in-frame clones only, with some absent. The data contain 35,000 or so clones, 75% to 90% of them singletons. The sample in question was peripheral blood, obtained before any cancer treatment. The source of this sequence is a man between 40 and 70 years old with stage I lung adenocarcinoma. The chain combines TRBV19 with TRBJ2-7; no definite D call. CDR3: CASSRDPIPYEQYF. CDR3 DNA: TGTGCCAGTAGTAGGGATCCGATACCATACGAGCAGTACTTC.